One T cell receptor (beta chain) is described in this entry. This clone was seen once. Its antigen is still unknown. It has no much larger one-base neighbor in the sample; base qualities were not kept. This record comes from a study of blood T cell repertoires in COVID-19 (TCRdb year 2020). Study-level background: Samples covering the acute and convalescent phases of COVID-19 were provided by collaborators in the United States, Italy and Spain. Samples came from the ongoing ImmuneRACE study (first 160 participants) plus 1,254 subjects from 6 global collaborators. Where available, HLA class I and class II types were taken from metadata supplied by the sample provider and were not determined by assay-based typing. The material from the prospective study consisted of cDNA or gDNA derived from T cells, B-cell-depleted T cells, or PBMCs. The repertoires were released in a freely available public database intended as a resource for research on the immune response to SARS-CoV-2. The sample metadata nearly always contained a de-identified subject ID, COVID-19 status, age in years and sex. The dataset comprised deeply sampled blood TCRbeta repertoires from subjects exposed to, actively infected with, or recovered from COVID-19. The paper's findings and limits, for the study overall: Clinical and demographic metadata were provided uncurated, with the amount varying by source and participant.

TCRbeta CDR3 regions were amplified from genomic DNA using the immunoSEQ Assay, a bias-controlled multiplex PCR. In the original analysis: The number of nucleated cells in each sample was estimated by amplification of reference gene primers within the assay. Sequence reads were collapsed and filtered to measure the absolute abundance of every unique TCRbeta CDR3 rearrangement. For each sample, productive Simpson clonality was calculated by taking the square root of Simpson's diversity index across productive rearrangements. In its TCRdb copy, this immuneACCESS table keeps in-frame sequences only and misses some clones. Where compared with another copy, unresolved V genes explain less than half of these, and the others have no known cause. The D gene and trimming were derived from the DNA, and the V and J assignments and clone size from that table. The sample contains around 70,000 clones, approximately 91% of them found a single time. The ten largest clonotypes hold about 7.9% of the sample.

The collaborating institutions used their own protocols to collect whole blood in K2EDTA tubes. Collaborator samples were shipped for TCRbeta analysis as frozen whole blood, isolated PBMCs, or DNA extracted from either sample type. From a lookup of the germline V gene, CDR1 and CDR2 are MDHEN and SYDVKM. The CDR3 holds 15 amino acids from the cysteine to the phenylalanine. CDR3 DNA is the only sequence kept; it has 45 bases, read in frame from the first base. V is pruned by 5 bases and J by 4 bases, leaving 9 bases of the junction without a gene match. The chain is assembled from TRBV28 and TRBJ2-3, with TRBD1 matching 7 junction bases. This sequence originates from a human donor in a cohort sampled during active COVID-19. The sample taken for sequencing was peripheral blood. CDR3 protein: CASSPGQVNSDTQYF. The DNA sequence is as follows: TGTGCCAGCAGTCCCGGACAGGTAAACTCAGATACGCAGTATTTT.